These 18 T cell receptor beta chains were all obtained from the same sample, sequenced in a study of T-cell memory formation after mild COVID-19. Using its own MiXCR run on the 5' RACE reads, TCRdb lists one record per CDR3 protein. Among 150,000 to 200,000 distinct CDR3 sequences listed, roughly 14% were seen once. Sequencing was performed on PBMCs or a T cell subset sorted from them (not recorded which). These receptors came from an adult woman who had mild COVID-19 (a few samples of this study predate the infection). Cell type and time point are not known.

The chain is built from TRBV2 and TRBJ1-6; 8 positions agree with TRBD1. This CDR3 contains 13 residues. The V gene end was trimmed by 6 bases and the J gene end by 9 bases; junction bases not matched to a gene: 4. CDR1 SNHLY and CDR2 FYNNEI come from the germline V gene. The CDR3 coding sequence is TGTGCCAGCAGGGGGGACAGGAGTTCACCCCTCCACTTT. Its protein product is CASRGDRSSPLHF.

Only a few counts were recorded for this clonotype. The chain joins TRBV4-3 to TRBJ2-1, with D unclear. Trimming stripped 0 bases from V and 6 bases from J, with 6 bases between. CDR3 length: 13 residues. Germline V lookup: CDR1 LGHNA, CDR2 YSLEER. The DNA of the CDR3 is TGCGCCAGCAGCCAAGATTATGGCAATGAGCAGTTCTTC. It codes for CASSQDYGNEQFF.

The gene calls are TRBV4-1 and TRBJ2-7; possible D gene TRBD1, 6 bases. Germline V lookup: CDR1 MGHRA, CDR2 YSYEKL. CDR3 length: 16 amino acids. Trimming took 0 bases from V and 5 from J, leaving 17 bases between them. In DNA, the CDR3 is TGCGCCAGCAGCCAAGACCGACACAGGGTGAAAAACGAGCAGTACTTC. It yields the protein CASSQDRHRVKNEQYF.

The V and J genes are TRBV3-1 and TRBJ2-7; 8 positions agree with TRBD1. Trimming cost V 4 bases and J 0 bases; bases outside gene matches: 8. The CDR3 extends over 16 amino acids. CDR1 LGHDT and CDR2 YNNKEL come from the germline V gene (reference sequence). The CDR3 here is CASSRRQGASSYEQYF. The CDR3 DNA is TGTGCCAGCAGCCGGCGTCAGGGGGCCTCCTCCTACGAGCAGTACTTC.

The chain links TRBV15 to TRBJ2-1; 8 bases agree with TRBD1. Germline V gene data show CDR1 as LNHNV and CDR2 as YYDKDF (reference sequence). CDR3 length equals 15 residues. V trimming: 3 bases; J trimming: 3 bases; junction bases outside the gene matches: 4. DNA of the CDR3: TGTGCCACCAGCAGGACAGGGGCAATCTACAATGAGCAGTTCTTC. Its protein is CATSRTGAIYNEQFF. The full variable domain, with the rest looked up from reference TRBV15 and TRBJ2-1, is DAMVIQNPRYQVTQFGKPVTLSCSQTLNHNVMYWYQQKSSQAPKLLFHYYDKDFNNEADTPDNFQSRRPNTSFCFLDIRSPGLGDTAMYLCATSRTGAIYNEQFFGPGTRLTVL.

This sequence joins TRBV7-2 and TRBJ2-3; 11 positions agree with TRBD1. Germline values: CDR1 SGHTA, CDR2 FQGNSA. This CDR3 spans 17 amino acids. V lost 5 bases and J lost 4; bases outside the gene matches: 11. The CDR3 spells CASSRSGTGGRADTQYF. DNA of the CDR3: TGTGCCAGCAGCCGCTCCGGGACAGGGGGAAGGGCAGATACGCAGTATTTT.

This clonotype was seen more than once but under ten times. The chain joins TRBV6-2 or TRBV6-3 to TRBJ2-7; D is undetermined. The germline V gene encodes CDR1 MNHEY and CDR2 SVGEGT. V was clipped by 2 bases and J by 4 bases, with 15 bases between them. The CDR3 consists of 15 residues. The CDR3 DNA is TGTGCCAGCAGTTACGGTCCCCCGACGGAATACGAGCAGTACTTC. This gives the protein CASSYGPPTEYEQYF.

This sequence joins TRBV5-1 and TRBJ1-3; D is ambiguous. Trimming shortened V by 0 bases and J by 4 bases, and 8 bases separated the two germline ends. This CDR3 has 14 residues. Germline CDR1 is SGHRS and CDR2 is YFSETQ. CDR3 protein: CASSLESLGNTIYF. DNA for the CDR3: TGCGCCAGCAGCTTGGAGTCGCTGGGAAACACCATATATTTT.

This clonotype was detected only a few times. V and J are TRBV7-9 and TRBJ2-2; D may be TRBD1 or TRBD2 (5 bases each). V lost 8 bases and J 0 bases, leaving 10 bases between the germline ends. In germline, CDR1 is SEHNR, CDR2 FQNEAQ (reference sequence). The CDR3 has 14 residues. CDR3 in amino acids: CASHRGTNTGELFF. DNA of the CDR3: TGTGCCAGCCATCGGGGCACGAACACCGGGGAGCTGTTTTTT.

The chain carries TRBV10-2 and TRBJ2-1, with 7 bases aligning to TRBD2. The CDR3 loop spans 11 amino acids. Germline V lookup: CDR1 WSHSY, CDR2 SAAADI. The V and J ends lost 8 bases and 7 bases, in that order; junction bases with no gene match: 2. The CDR3 loop is CASGGDNEQFF. The CDR3 DNA sequence: TGCGCCAGCGGGGGGGATAATGAGCAGTTCTTC.

The V call is TRBV11-2, the J call TRBJ1-2, with a weak D call TRBD1 (6 bases). V lost 5 bases to trimming and J lost 6 bases, with 13 bases between them. Per germline, CDR1 SGHAT and CDR2 FQNNGV. The CDR3 loop spans 13 amino acids. CDR3 sequence: CASSLTRGNGYTF. The CDR3 bases are TGTGCCAGCAGCCTAACCAGGGGCAATGGCTACACCTTC. Full variable domain (remainder filled in from reference TRBV11-2 and TRBJ1-2): EAGVAQSPRYKIIEKRQSVAFWCNPISGHATLYWYQQILGQGPKLLIQFQNNGVVDDSQLPKDRFSAERLKGVDSTLKIQPAKLEDSAVYLCASSLTRGNGYTFGSGTRLTVV.

The chain has TRBV12-3 or TRBV12-4 and TRBJ2-2; perhaps TRBD1 as D (5 bases). The CDR3 is 15 residues long. The V end was cut by 4 bases, the J end by 0 bases, with 9 bases between. The CDR3 here is CASSSTATNTGELFF. The CDR3 coding sequence is TGTGCCAGCAGTTCGACAGCGACGAACACCGGGGAGCTGTTTTTT.

The V and J genes are TRBV11-2 and TRBJ1-1; D gene uncertain. Trimming took off 2 bases at V and 3 bases at J, with 10 bases between the two ends. The CDR3 spans 14 residues. Germline V gene sequence: CDR1 SGHAT, CDR2 FQNNGV. The CDR3 is CASSLKGRDTEAFF. Here the CDR3 DNA reads TGTGCCAGCAGCTTAAAAGGAAGGGACACTGAAGCTTTCTTT. The full variable domain, rest sourced from reference TRBV11-2 and TRBJ1-1, is EAGVAQSPRYKIIEKRQSVAFWCNPISGHATLYWYQQILGQGPKLLIQFQNNGVVDDSQLPKDRFSAERLKGVDSTLKIQPAKLEDSAVYLCASSLKGRDTEAFFGQGTRLTVV.

This clonotype was observed a few times. The gene calls are TRBV5-1 and TRBJ2-2; D perhaps matches TRBD2 (5 bases). V dropped 0 bases and J dropped 1 base, with 10 bases sitting between them. The germline V gene has CDR1 SGHRS and CDR2 YFSETQ. CDR3 length equals 16 residues. The CDR3 loop reads CASSLASSWNTGELFF. The CDR3 DNA follows: TGCGCCAGCAGCTTGGCCTCTAGCTGGAACACCGGGGAGCTGTTTTTT.

This clonotype was found a few times. The chain carries TRBV5-1 and TRBJ2-2; 9 nucleotides match TRBD2. The CDR3 has 16 residues. Germline lookup yields CDR1 SGHRS and CDR2 YFSETQ. The junction had 3 bases not matched to a gene; V was cut back by 2 bases and J by 1 base. CDR3 sequence reads: CASSFPSGVNTGELFF. The CDR3 DNA reads as TGCGCCAGCAGCTTCCCTAGCGGGGTGAACACCGGGGAGCTGTTTTTT.

This clonotype was counted only a few times. This chain connects TRBV15 to TRBJ1-2; 7 bases map to TRBD1. From germline, CDR1 is LNHNV and CDR2 YYDKDF (reference sequence). The junction had 3 bases not matched to a gene; V was cut back by 5 bases and J by 6 bases. The CDR3 is made up of 12 amino acids. CDR3: CATSPGGDGYTF. The CDR3, as DNA: TGTGCCACCAGCCCAGGGGGGGATGGCTACACCTTC.

This chain uses TRBV12-3 or TRBV12-4 with TRBJ1-1; D is perhaps TRBD1 (6 bases). V lost 5 bases, J lost 2 bases, and 9 bases lay in between. This CDR3 contains 13 residues. This chain's CDR3 is CASSPGVNTEAFF. Here the CDR3 DNA reads TGTGCCAGCAGTCCAGGGGTTAACACTGAAGCTTTCTTT.

The V and J genes are TRBV19 and TRBJ1-1, with D unresolved. This CDR3 region has 13 residues. Trimming stripped 3 bases from V and 1 base from J, with 6 bases between. The germline V gene encodes CDR1 LNHDA and CDR2 SQIVND (reference sequence). This chain's CDR3 is CASSIGRNTEAFF. The CDR3 coding sequence is TGTGCCAGTAGTATTGGAAGGAACACTGAAGCTTTCTTT. Together with reference TRBV19 and TRBJ1-1, the CDR3 gives the full variable domain: DGGITQSPKYLFRKEGQNVTLSCEQNLNHDAMYWYRQDPGQGLRLIYYSQIVNDFQKGDIAEGYSVSREKKESFPLTVTSAQKNPTAFYLCASSIGRNTEAFFGQGTRLTVV.